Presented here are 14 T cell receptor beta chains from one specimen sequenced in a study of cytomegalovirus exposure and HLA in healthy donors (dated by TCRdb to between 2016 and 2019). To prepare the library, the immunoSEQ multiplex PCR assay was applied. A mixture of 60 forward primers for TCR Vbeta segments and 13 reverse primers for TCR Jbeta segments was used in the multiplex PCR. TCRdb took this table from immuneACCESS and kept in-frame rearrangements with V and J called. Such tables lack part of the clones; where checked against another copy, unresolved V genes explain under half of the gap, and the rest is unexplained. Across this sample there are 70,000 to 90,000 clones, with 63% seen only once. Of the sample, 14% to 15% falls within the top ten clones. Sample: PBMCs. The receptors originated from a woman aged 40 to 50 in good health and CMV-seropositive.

CDR3 amino acids: CASSDGQTGFNEQFF. CDR3 coding DNA: TGTGCCAGCAGCGACGGACAGACAGGGTTCAATGAGCAGTTCTTC. V and J are TRBV7-3 and TRBJ2-1; TRBD1 aligns across 7 bases. Per germline, CDR1 SGHTA and CDR2 FQGTGA. The CDR3 is made up of 15 amino acids. Losses at the gene ends were 5 bases for V and 6 bases for J; bases not matched to a gene: 10.

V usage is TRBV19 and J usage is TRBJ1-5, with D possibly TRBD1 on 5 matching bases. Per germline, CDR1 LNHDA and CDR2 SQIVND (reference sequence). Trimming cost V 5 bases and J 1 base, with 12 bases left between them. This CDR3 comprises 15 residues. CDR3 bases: TGTGCCAGTAGTCCGGAGACAGTAAGCAATCAGCCCCAGCATTTT. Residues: CASSPETVSNQPQHF.

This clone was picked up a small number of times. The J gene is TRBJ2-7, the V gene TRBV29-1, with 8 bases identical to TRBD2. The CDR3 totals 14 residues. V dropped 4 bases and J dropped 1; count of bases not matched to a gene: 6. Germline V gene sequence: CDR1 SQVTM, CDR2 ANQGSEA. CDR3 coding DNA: TGCAGCGTTGCAGGAGCGGGAGTGTCCTACGAGCAGTACTTC. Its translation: CSVAGAGVSYEQYF.

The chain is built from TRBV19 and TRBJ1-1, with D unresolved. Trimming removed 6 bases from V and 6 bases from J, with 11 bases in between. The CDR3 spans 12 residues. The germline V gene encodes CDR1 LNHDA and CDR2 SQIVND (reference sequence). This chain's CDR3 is CASRSLAAEAFF. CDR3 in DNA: TGTGCCAGTAGATCGTTGGCAGCTGAAGCTTTCTTT.

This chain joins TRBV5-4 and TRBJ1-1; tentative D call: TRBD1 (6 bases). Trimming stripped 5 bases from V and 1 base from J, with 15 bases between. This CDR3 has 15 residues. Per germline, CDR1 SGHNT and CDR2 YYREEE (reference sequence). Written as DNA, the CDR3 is TGTGCCAGCAGACTACCGGGACAAGGGAACACTGAAGCTTTCTTT. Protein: CASRLPGQGNTEAFF.

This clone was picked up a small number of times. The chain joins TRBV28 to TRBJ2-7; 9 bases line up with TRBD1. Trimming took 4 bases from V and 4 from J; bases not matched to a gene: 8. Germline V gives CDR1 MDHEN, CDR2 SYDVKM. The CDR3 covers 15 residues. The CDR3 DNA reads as TGTGCCAGCAGTTCCTCCGGGACAGGGTTGTACGAGCAGTACTTC. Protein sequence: CASSSSGTGLYEQYF.

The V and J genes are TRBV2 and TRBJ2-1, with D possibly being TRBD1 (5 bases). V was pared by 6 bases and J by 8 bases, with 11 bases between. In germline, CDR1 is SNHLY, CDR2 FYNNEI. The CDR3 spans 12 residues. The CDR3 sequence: CASRAGFDEQFF. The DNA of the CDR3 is TGTGCCAGCAGGGCAGGGTTCGATGAGCAGTTCTTC. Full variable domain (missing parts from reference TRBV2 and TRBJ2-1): EPEVTQTPSHQVTQMGQEVILRCVPISNHLYFYWYRQILGQKVEFLVSFYNNEISEKSEIFDDQFSVERPDGSNFTLKIRSTKLEDSAMYFCASRAGFDEQFFGPGTRLTVL.

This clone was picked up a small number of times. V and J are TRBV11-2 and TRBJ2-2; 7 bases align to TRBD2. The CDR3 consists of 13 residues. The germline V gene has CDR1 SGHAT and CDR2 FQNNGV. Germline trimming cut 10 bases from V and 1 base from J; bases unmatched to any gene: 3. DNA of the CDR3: TGTGCCACCCAGCGGGGGAACACCGGGGAGCTGTTTTTT. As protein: CATQRGNTGELFF.

DNA for the CDR3: TGTGCCAGCTCACCTGGGACAGGGTTGGATGGCTACACCTTC. Translation gives CASSPGTGLDGYTF. V gene TRBV18 combines with J gene TRBJ1-2; 9 nucleotides agree with TRBD1. In germline, CDR1 is KGHSH, CDR2 LQKENI. The CDR3 is 14 amino acids. V lost 3 bases to trimming and J lost 6 bases; unmatched junction nucleotides: 5.

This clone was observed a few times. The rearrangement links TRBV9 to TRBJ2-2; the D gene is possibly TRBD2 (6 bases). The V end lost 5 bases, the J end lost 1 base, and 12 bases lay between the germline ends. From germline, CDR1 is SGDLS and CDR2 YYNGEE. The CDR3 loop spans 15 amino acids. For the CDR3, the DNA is TGTGCCAGCAGTGCGGCGGAGGGGAACACCGGGGAGCTGTTTTTT. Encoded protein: CASSAAEGNTGELFF. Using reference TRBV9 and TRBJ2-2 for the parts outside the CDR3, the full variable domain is DSGVTQTPKHLITATGQRVTLRCSPRSGDLSVYWYQQSLDQGLQFLIQYYNGEERAKGNILERFSAQQFPDLHSELNLSSLELGDSALYFCASSAAEGNTGELFFGEGSRLTVL.

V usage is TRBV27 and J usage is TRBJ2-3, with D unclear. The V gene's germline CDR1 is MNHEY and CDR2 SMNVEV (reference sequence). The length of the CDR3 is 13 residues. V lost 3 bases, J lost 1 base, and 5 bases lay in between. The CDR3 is CASSFLGTDTQYF. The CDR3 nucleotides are TGTGCCAGCAGTTTTCTTGGCACAGATACGCAGTATTTT.

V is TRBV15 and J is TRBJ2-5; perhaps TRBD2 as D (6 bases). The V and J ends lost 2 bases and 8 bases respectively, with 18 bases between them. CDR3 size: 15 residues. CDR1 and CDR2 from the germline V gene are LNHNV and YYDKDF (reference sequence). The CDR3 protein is CATSRSGTGARTQYF. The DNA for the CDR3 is TGTGCCACCAGCAGATCAGGGACTGGAGCGAGAACCCAGTACTTC.

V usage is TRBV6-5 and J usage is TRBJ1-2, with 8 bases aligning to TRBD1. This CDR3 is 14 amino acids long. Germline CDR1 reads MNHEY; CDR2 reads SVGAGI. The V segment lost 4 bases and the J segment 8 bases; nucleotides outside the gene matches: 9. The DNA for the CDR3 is TGTGCCAGCAGTTTAACCGGGACAGGAGGCGGCTACACCTTC. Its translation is CASSLTGTGGGYTF.

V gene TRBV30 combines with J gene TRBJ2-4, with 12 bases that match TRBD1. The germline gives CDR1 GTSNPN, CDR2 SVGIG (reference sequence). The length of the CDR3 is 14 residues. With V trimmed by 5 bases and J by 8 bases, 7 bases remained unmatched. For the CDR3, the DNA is TGTGCCTGGGGGGACAGGGGGCGGGTCGACATTCAGTACTTC. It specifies CAWGDRGRVDIQYF.